This note documents a single TCR beta chain sequence. Antigen unknown. This record belongs to a study of T cell clonotyping in hematopoietic cell transplantation. Overall study results and limits: Recipient TCR diversity dropped after transplant; expanded clonotypes rose from day 30 to 180. At the given depth, recipient repertoires were over 95% de novo clonotypes. No sorting was done, leaving CD4 and CD8 contributions mixed. Graft donor and pretransplant recipient Inverse Simpson Index values predicted broader posttransplant TCR diversity.

J gave up 0 bases and V 5 bases, and 4 bases lay outside the gene matches. The CDR3 extends over 15 amino acids. The germline V gene encodes CDR1 SGHTA and CDR2 FQGNSA. TCRdb's table, derived via immunoSEQ multiplex PCR, lists solely in-frame clones and lacks some. Among about 29,000 clones, 80% to 95% were seen once, and the ten largest hold approximately 12%. This chain uses TRBV7-2 with TRBJ1-5, with 7 bases identical to TRBD1. Source: PBMCs, taken 100 days after allogeneic stem cell transplant. This TCR came from a female patient aged 50-60 years who had an allogeneic stem cell transplant from a related donor, so the T cells may come from the graft donor. Some clones in this sample may be carry-over from other donors' samples. This chain's CDR3 is CASSQGQFSNQPQHF. In DNA, the CDR3 is TGTGCCAGCAGCCAGGGACAGTTTAGCAATCAGCCCCAGCATTTT.